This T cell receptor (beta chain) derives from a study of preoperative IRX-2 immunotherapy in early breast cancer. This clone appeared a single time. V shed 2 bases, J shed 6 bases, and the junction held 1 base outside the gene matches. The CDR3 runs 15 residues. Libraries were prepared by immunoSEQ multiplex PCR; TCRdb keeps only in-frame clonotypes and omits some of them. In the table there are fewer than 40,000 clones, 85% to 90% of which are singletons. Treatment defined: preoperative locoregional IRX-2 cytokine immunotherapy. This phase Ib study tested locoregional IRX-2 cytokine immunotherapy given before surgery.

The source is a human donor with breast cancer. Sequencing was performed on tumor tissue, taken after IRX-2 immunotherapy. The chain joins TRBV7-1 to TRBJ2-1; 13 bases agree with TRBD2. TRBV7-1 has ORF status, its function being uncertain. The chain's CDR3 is CASSSTSGRANEQFF. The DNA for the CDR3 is TGTGCCAGCAGCTCAACTAGCGGGAGGGCCAATGAGCAGTTCTTC.